The clone carrying this T cell receptor (beta chain) was recorded many times. Its antigen is undetermined. Using RNA transcripts as the source, TCR beta CDR3 regions were amplified. HTBI primers were used for first-round RT-PCR of the TCR CDR3. TCRdb analysed the multiplex PCR reads with MiXCR anew, one entry per CDR3 protein. The sample includes some 500,000 distinct CDR3 sequences, approximately 15% of them seen just once. These data are taken from a study of T cells in Graves' hyperthyroidism and ophthalmopathy. Study observations and caveats: In the blood, most expanded thyroid clonotypes above 0.001 appeared as well.

This CDR3 contains 15 residues. V shed 3 bases and J 8 bases; nucleotides not matched to a gene: 9. Germline V CDR1 and CDR2: SGHAT, FQNNGV. Recently diagnosed hyperthyroidism of less than 2 months' duration affected patients aged 18 to 65. Uncontrolled infection, other autoimmune disease, pregnancy or lactation barred patients from enrollment. This receptor was identified in a woman between 18 and 29 years old with Graves' hyperthyroidism. The chain joins TRBV11-2 to TRBJ2-1, with 8 bases fitting TRBD1. The sample consisted of blood. The CDR3 here is CASSFHQAGGYEQFF. DNA of the CDR3: TGTGCCAGCAGCTTTCATCAGGCAGGGGGCTATGAGCAGTTCTTC.